The next 20 T cell receptor beta chains were all read from a single sample in a study of blood T cell repertoires in COVID-19. Profiled with immunoSEQ multiplex PCR; TCRdb holds only in-frame clones, not every one. The sample records a few hundred thousand clones, roughly 87% being singletons. The source material was PBMCs or T cells enriched from blood (not recorded which). The receptors were sampled from a woman under 30 who had recovered from COVID-19.

The chain has TRBV6-5 and TRBJ2-3; 7 bases fit TRBD1. Losses at the gene ends were 6 bases for V and 2 bases for J; bases not matched to a gene: 5. In germline, CDR1 is MNHEY, CDR2 SVGAGI. CDR3 length: 14 amino acids. The CDR3 coding sequence is TGTGCCAGCAGCTTGACAGGGATCACAGATACGCAGTATTTT. This translates into CASSLTGITDTQYF.

This chain links TRBV6-5 with TRBJ1-3; the match to TRBD1 covers 8 bases. Germline-derived CDR1 and CDR2 are MNHEY and SVGAGI. The V and J ends lost 4 bases and 8 bases, in that order; junction bases with no gene match: 10. The CDR3 has 15 amino acids. The CDR3 spells CASSFKGQAGYTIYF. The CDR3 bases are TGTGCCAGCAGTTTTAAGGGACAGGCGGGGTACACCATATATTTT.

The chain carries TRBV6-5 and TRBJ1-2, with D maybe TRBD1 (6 bases). Germline V CDR1 and CDR2: MNHEY, SVGAGI. This CDR3 is 13 amino acids long. Deletions cut 6 bases from V and 1 base from J, with 9 bases between. The CDR3 DNA is TGTGCCAGCAGAGGACAGAATAACTATGGCTACACCTTC. It codes for CASRGQNNYGYTF.

This clone has a single count. V is TRBV19 and J is TRBJ2-1; TRBD1 matches at 11 bases. V lost 4 bases to trimming and J lost 1 base; unmatched junction nucleotides: 6. The CDR3 has 17 residues. Germline V gene data show CDR1 as LNHDA and CDR2 as SQIVND (reference sequence). The CDR3 DNA reads TGTGCCAGTAGTAGGGGGACAGGGGGTAATTCCTACAATGAGCAGTTCTTC. Translating gives CASSRGTGGNSYNEQFF.

The chain has TRBV7-9 and TRBJ2-1, with 9 bases that match TRBD1. Germline V gene sequence: CDR1 SEHNR, CDR2 FQNEAQ (reference sequence). CDR3 length: 15 amino acids. V gave up 1 base and J gave up 7 bases; unmatched junction bases: 5. The CDR3 is CASSLGQGGSNEQFF. The DNA of the CDR3 is TGTGCCAGCAGCTTAGGACAGGGGGGATCAAATGAGCAGTTCTTC.

The chain recombines TRBV20-1 with TRBJ2-7; tentative D call: TRBD2 (5 bases). Trimming stripped 3 bases from V and 5 bases from J, with 11 bases between. CDR1 is DFQATT, CDR2 SNEGSKA, per germline (reference sequence). This CDR3 spans 12 amino acids. In DNA form, the CDR3 reads TGCAGTGCTAGTCAAGACGGGGACGAGCAGTACTTC. Protein product: CSASQDGDEQYF.

The chain combines TRBV10-3 with TRBJ2-1; 7 nucleotides agree with TRBD2. This CDR3 region has 16 residues. With V trimmed by 2 bases and J by 0 bases, 4 bases remained unmatched. Germline V gives CDR1 ENHRY, CDR2 SYGVKD. CDR3 in amino acids: CAISEASGTSYNEQFF. The CDR3 DNA reads TGTGCCATCAGTGAGGCGAGCGGGACCTCCTACAATGAGCAGTTCTTC.

The gene calls are TRBV4-3 and TRBJ1-3; D gene uncertain. Per the germline V gene, CDR1 is LGHNA and CDR2 is YSLEER. The V gene lost 0 bases and the J gene lost 3 bases, with 3 bases spanning the gap. The CDR3 is made up of 13 amino acids. For the CDR3, the DNA is TGCGCCAGCAGCCAAGACATTGGAAACACCATATATTTT. Encoded protein: CASSQDIGNTIYF.

CDR3 sequence (DNA): TGTGCCAGCAGCTCCACCTGGGGGGGAAACACTGAAGCTTTCTTT. As protein: CASSSTWGGNTEAFF. The J gene is TRBJ1-1, the V gene TRBV28; maybe TRBD1 (5 bases). This CDR3 is built from 15 residues. CDR1 and CDR2 from the germline V gene are MDHEN and SYDVKM. Trimming removed 6 bases from V and 2 bases from J, with 16 bases in between.

This sequence joins TRBV7-2 and TRBJ1-3; 7 bases fit TRBD1. V dropped 5 bases and J dropped 0; count of bases not matched to a gene: 4. CDR1 and CDR2 from the germline V gene are SGHTA and FQGNSA. This CDR3 comprises 15 residues. The CDR3 DNA is TGTGCCAGCAGCCCCCACAGGGGCTCTGGAAACACCATATATTTT. Its protein product is CASSPHRGSGNTIYF.

In its sample, this clone was seen many times. The gene calls are TRBV9 and TRBJ2-1, with D uncertain. From germline, CDR1 is SGDLS and CDR2 YYNGEE. This CDR3 is 13 amino acids long. Trimming removed 2 bases at V and 7 bases at J, with 10 bases between. CDR3 sequence (DNA): TGTGCCAGCAGCGTTAGCTATAGGAATGAGCAGTTCTTC. Translated, it gives CASSVSYRNEQFF.

This clone was seen more than once but under ten times. CDR3 nucleotide sequence: TGTGCCAGCAGTGAATCCAGTCCCCGTTATAATTCACCCCTCCACTTT. It yields the protein CASSESSPRYNSPLHF. V is TRBV2 and J is TRBJ1-6; D ambiguous. Deletions cut 2 bases from V and 4 bases from J, with 12 bases between. The CDR3 totals 16 residues. CDR1 is SNHLY, CDR2 FYNNEI, per germline.

J is TRBJ2-2 and V is TRBV2, with D tentatively TRBD1 (6 bases). Germline CDR1 reads SNHLY; CDR2 reads FYNNEI. The CDR3 contains 15 residues. Trimming shortened V by 5 bases and J by 1 base, and 11 bases separated the two germline ends. The CDR3 reads CASSLQGGNTGELFF. In DNA, the CDR3 is TGTGCCAGCAGTTTACAGGGTGGGAACACCGGGGAGCTGTTTTTT.

J is TRBJ2-7 and V is TRBV6-1; D is ambiguous. Germline-derived CDR1 and CDR2 are MNHNS and SASEGT. V was clipped by 2 bases and J by 2 bases, with 4 bases between them. This CDR3 comprises 12 residues. For the CDR3, the DNA is TGTGCCAGCAGTGAACTAGCCTACGAGCAGTACTTC. Translating it yields CASSELAYEQYF.

The chain joins TRBV7-9 to TRBJ1-4; D is uncertain. The CDR3 has 17 amino acids. Trimming shortened V by 3 bases and J by 0 bases, and 14 bases separated the two germline ends. CDR1 and CDR2 from the germline V gene are SEHNR and FQNEAQ (reference sequence). The CDR3 loop is CASSFGSGGPTNEKLFF. CDR3 nucleotides: TGTGCCAGCAGCTTCGGCAGCGGAGGGCCAACTAATGAAAAACTGTTTTTT.

The chain recombines TRBV29-1 with TRBJ2-2; D is ambiguous. V lost 5 bases to trimming and J lost 0 bases, with 10 bases between them. This CDR3 spans 14 amino acids. Germline values: CDR1 SQVTM, CDR2 ANQGSEA. Here the CDR3 DNA reads TGCAGCGTTCGCTTACTGACGAACACCGGGGAGCTGTTTTTT. It yields the protein CSVRLLTNTGELFF.

The CDR3: CASRWTGGSYEQYF. The CDR3 DNA is TGTGCCAGCAGATGGACGGGGGGGTCCTACGAGCAGTACTTC. The chain links TRBV27 to TRBJ2-7; 8 bases agree with TRBD2. This CDR3 has 14 amino acids. Germline CDR1 reads MNHEY; CDR2 reads SMNVEV (reference sequence). J gave up 1 base and V 6 bases, and 5 bases lay outside the gene matches.

This chain connects TRBV18 to TRBJ2-3; 10 bases line up with TRBD2. Germline V gene data show CDR1 as KGHSH and CDR2 as LQKENI. CDR3 size: 19 residues. Germline trimming cut 4 bases from V and 0 bases from J; bases unmatched to any gene: 13. CDR3 amino acids: CASSLRTSGRGWSTDTQYF. CDR3 DNA: TGTGCCAGCTCACTCCGAACGAGCGGGAGGGGATGGAGCACAGATACGCAGTATTTT.

The genes are TRBV3-1 (or the pseudogene TRBV3-2) and TRBJ2-3, with 12 bases lining up with TRBD1. The germline CDR1 and CDR2 sequences are LGHDT and YNNKEL (reference sequence). The CDR3 totals 18 residues. Losses at the gene ends were 1 base for V and 4 bases for J; bases not matched to a gene: 9. The CDR3 region has the DNA TGTGCCAGCAGCCAAGTAAGGGACAGGGGGCTCTCTCCAGATACGCAGTATTTT. It codes for CASSQVRDRGLSPDTQYF.

The rearrangement links TRBV19 to TRBJ2-3, with D perhaps TRBD2 (6 bases). Trimming removed 5 bases from V and 4 bases from J, with 25 bases in between. The CDR3 runs 18 residues. The germline V gene has CDR1 LNHDA and CDR2 SQIVND (reference sequence). For the CDR3, the DNA is TGTGCCAGTAGTCGGGGTTTGGTAGCGGATAGTACGGCAGATACGCAGTATTTT. This gives the protein CASSRGLVADSTADTQYF.